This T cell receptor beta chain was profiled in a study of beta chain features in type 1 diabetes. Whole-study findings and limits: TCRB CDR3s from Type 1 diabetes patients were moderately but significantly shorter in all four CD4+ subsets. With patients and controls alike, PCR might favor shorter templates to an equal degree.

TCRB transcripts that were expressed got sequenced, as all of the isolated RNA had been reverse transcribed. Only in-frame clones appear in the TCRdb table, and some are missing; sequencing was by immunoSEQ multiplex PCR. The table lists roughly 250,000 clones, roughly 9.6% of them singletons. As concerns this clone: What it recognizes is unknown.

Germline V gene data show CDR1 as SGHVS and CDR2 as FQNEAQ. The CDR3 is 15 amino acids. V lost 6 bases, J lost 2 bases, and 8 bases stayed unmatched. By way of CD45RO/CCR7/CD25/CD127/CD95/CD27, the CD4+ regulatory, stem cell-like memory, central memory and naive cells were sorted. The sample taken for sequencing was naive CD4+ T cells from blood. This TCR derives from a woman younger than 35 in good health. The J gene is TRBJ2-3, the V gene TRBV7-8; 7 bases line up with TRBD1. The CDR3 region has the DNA TGTGCCAGCAGACGGGACAGACTGTTCACAGATACGCAGTATTTT. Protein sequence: CASRRDRLFTDTQYF.